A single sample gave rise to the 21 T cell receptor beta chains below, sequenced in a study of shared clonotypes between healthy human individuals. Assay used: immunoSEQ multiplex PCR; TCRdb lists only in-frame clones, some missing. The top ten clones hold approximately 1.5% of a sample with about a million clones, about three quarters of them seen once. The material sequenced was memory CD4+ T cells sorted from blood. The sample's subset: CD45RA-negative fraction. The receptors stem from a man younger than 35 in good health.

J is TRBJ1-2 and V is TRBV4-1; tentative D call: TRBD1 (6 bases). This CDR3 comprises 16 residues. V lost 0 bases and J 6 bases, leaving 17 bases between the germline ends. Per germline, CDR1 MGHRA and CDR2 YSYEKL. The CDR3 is CASSQEGSGGANGYTF. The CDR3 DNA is TGCGCCAGCAGCCAAGAAGGGTCCGGGGGCGCAAATGGCTACACCTTC.

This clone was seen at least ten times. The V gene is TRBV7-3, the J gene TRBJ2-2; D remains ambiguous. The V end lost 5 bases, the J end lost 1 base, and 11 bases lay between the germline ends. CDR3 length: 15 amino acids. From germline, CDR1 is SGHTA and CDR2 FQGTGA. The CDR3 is CASSPIGENTGELFF. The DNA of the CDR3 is TGTGCCAGCAGCCCCATTGGCGAGAACACCGGGGAGCTGTTTTTT. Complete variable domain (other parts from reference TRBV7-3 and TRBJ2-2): GAGVSQTPSNKVTEKGKYVELRCDPISGHTALYWYRQSLGQGPEFLIYFQGTGAADDSGLPNDRFFAVRPEGSVSTLKIQRTERGDSAVYLCASSPIGENTGELFFGEGSRLTVL.

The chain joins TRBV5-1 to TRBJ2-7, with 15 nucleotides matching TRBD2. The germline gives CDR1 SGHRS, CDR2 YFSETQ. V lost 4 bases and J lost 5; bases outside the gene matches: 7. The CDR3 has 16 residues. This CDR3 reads CASSPGTSGRRHEQYF. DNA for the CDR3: TGCGCCAGCAGCCCGGGGACTAGCGGGAGGAGGCACGAGCAGTACTTC. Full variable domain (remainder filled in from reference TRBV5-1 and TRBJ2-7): KAGVTQTPRYLIKTRGQQVTLSCSPISGHRSVSWYQQTPGQGLQFLFEYFSETQRNKGNFPGRFSGRQFSNSRSEMNVSTLELGDSALYLCASSPGTSGRRHEQYFGPGTRLTVT.

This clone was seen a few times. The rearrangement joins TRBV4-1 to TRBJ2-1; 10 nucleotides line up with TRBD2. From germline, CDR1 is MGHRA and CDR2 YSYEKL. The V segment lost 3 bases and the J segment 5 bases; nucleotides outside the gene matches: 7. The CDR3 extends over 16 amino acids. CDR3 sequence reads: CASSHLGLAGDNEQFF. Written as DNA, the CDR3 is TGCGCCAGCAGCCACCTGGGGCTAGCGGGGGACAATGAGCAGTTCTTC.

This chain's CDR3 is CASSPGPETGELFF. CDR3 bases: TGCGCCAGCAGCCCTGGGCCGGAGACCGGGGAGCTGTTTTTT. The chain joins TRBV5-1 to TRBJ2-2; no firm D call. From germline, CDR1 is SGHRS and CDR2 YFSETQ. The CDR3 runs to 14 residues. V shed 4 bases and J shed 5 bases, with 12 bases lying between them.

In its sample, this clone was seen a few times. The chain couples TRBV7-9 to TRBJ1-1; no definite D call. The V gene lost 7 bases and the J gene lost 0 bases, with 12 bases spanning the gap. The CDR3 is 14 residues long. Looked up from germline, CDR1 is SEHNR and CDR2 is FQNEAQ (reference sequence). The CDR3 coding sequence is TGTGCCAGCACCACTATGAGAGTGAACACTGAAGCTTTCTTT. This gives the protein CASTTMRVNTEAFF.

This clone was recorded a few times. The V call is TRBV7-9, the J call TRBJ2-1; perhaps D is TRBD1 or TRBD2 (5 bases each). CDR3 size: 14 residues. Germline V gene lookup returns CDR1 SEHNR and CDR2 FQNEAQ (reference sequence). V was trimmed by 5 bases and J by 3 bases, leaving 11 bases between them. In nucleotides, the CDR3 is TGTGCCAGCAGCCGGGACGGGAACTACAATGAGCAGTTCTTC. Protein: CASSRDGNYNEQFF.

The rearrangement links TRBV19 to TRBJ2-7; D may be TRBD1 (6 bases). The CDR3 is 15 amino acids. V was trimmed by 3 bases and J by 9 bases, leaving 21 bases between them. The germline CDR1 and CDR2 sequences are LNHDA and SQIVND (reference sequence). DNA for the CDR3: TGTGCCAGTAGTATCACAACAGGGCCCTCCGAGGTGCAGTACTTC. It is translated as CASSITTGPSEVQYF.

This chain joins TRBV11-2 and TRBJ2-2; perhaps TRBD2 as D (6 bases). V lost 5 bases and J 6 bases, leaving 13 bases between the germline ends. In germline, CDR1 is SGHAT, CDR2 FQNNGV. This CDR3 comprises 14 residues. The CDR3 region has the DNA TGTGCCAGCAGCCCGCGGGAATTTCCCGGGGAGCTGTTTTTT. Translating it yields CASSPREFPGELFF. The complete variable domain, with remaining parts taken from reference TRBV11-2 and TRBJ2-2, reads EAGVAQSPRYKIIEKRQSVAFWCNPISGHATLYWYQQILGQGPKLLIQFQNNGVVDDSQLPKDRFSAERLKGVDSTLKIQPAKLEDSAVYLCASSPREFPGELFFGEGSRLTVL.

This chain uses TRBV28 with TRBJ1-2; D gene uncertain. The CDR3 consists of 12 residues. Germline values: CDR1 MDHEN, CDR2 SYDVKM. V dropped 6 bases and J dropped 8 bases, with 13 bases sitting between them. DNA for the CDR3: TGTGCCAGCAGGCAGGAATCTCGAGGCTACACCTTC. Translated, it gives CASRQESRGYTF.

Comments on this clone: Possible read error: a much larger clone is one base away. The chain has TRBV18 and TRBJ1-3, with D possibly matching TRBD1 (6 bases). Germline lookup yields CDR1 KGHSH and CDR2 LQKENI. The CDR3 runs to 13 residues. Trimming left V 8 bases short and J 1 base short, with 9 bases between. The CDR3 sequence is CASPQGSGNTIYF. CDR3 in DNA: TGTGCCAGCCCACAGGGATCTGGAAACACCATATATTTT.

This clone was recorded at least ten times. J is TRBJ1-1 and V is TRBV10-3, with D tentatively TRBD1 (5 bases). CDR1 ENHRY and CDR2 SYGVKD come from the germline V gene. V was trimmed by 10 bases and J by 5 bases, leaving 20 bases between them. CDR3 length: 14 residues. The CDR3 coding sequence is TGTGCCACTCATGTTCCAGGGAAGGGGACTGAAGCTTTCTTT. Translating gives CATHVPGKGTEAFF.

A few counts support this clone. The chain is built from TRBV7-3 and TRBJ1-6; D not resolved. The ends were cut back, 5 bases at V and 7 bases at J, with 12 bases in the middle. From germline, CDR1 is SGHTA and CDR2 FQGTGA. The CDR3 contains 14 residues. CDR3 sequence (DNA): TGTGCCAGCAGCGAAACTGCGGCGAATTCACCCCTCCACTTT. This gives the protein CASSETAANSPLHF.

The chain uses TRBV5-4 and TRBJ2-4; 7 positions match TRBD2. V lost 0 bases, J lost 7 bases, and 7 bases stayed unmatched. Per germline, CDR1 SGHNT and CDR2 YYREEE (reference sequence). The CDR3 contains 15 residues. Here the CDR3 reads CASSLGGGSRNIQYF. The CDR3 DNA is TGTGCCAGCAGCTTGGGAGGCGGGAGTCGGAACATTCAGTACTTC.

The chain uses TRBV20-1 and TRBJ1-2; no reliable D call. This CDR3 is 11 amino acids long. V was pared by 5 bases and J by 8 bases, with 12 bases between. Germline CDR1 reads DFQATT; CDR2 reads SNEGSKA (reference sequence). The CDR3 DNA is TGCAGTGCTGTAGTGGGAGGCGGCTACACCTTC. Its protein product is CSAVVGGGYTF.

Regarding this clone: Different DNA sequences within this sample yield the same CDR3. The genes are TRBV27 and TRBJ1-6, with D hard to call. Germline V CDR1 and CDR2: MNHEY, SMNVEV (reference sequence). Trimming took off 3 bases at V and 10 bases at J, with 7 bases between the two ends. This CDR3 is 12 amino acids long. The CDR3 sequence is CASSFGGSPLHF. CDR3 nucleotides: TGTGCCAGCAGTTTCGGTGGGTCACCCCTCCACTTT.

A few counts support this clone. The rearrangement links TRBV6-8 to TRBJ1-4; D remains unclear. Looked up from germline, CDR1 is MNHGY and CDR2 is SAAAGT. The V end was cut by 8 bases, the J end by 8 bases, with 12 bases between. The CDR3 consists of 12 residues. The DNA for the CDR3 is TGTGCCAGCCGCATCTTTAAAGAAAAACTGTTTTTT. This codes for CASRIFKEKLFF.

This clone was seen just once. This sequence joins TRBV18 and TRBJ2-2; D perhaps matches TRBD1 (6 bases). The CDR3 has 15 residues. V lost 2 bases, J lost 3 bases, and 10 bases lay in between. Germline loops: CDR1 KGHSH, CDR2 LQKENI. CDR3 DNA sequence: TGTGCCAGCTCACCAAACAGGGTAGACACCGGGGAGCTGTTTTTT. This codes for CASSPNRVDTGELFF.

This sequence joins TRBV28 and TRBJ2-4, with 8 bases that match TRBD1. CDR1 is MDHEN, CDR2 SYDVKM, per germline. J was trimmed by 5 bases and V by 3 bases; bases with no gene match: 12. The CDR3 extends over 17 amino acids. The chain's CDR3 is CASSFPTYRGKENIQYF. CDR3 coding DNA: TGTGCCAGCAGTTTCCCCACTTACAGGGGGAAAGAAAACATTCAGTACTTC.

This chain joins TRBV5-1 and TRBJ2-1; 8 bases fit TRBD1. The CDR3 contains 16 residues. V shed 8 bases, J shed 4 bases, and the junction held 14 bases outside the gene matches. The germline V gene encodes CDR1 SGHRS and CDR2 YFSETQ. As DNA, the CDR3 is TGCGCCAGTCGGGCAGGGGGCCAGGGGGCTTACAATGAGCAGTTCTTC. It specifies CASRAGGQGAYNEQFF. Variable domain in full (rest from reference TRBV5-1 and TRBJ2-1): KAGVTQTPRYLIKTRGQQVTLSCSPISGHRSVSWYQQTPGQGLQFLFEYFSETQRNKGNFPGRFSGRQFSNSRSEMNVSTLELGDSALYLCASRAGGQGAYNEQFFGPGTRLTVL.

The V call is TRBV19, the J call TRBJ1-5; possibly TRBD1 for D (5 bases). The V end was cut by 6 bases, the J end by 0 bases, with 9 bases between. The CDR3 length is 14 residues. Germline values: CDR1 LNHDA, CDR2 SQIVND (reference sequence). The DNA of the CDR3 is TGTGCCAGTAGCACTCAGGGTAGCAATCAGCCCCAGCATTTT. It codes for CASSTQGSNQPQHF.